The 27 T cell receptor beta chains below all came from one sample that was sequenced in a study of T cells in Graves' hyperthyroidism and ophthalmopathy. TCR beta CDR3 sequences were amplified from RNA transcripts. The TCR CDR3 first-round RT-PCR relied on the HTBI primer set. TCRdb analysed the multiplex PCR reads with MiXCR anew, one entry per CDR3 protein. The sample has approximately 610,000 distinct CDR3 sequences; 14% to 15% are singletons. Material for sequencing was blood. The receptor source for this set is a woman aged 40 to 50 with Graves' ophthalmopathy.

This clonotype was found many times. V and J are TRBV6-2 or TRBV6-3 and TRBJ2-7; TRBD1 matches 8 bases. Germline values: CDR1 MNHEY, CDR2 SVGEGT. The trim removed 5 bases at V and 5 bases at J, leaving 8 bases unmatched. The CDR3 runs 14 residues. The CDR3 nucleotides read TGTGCCAGCAGTGGATACAGGGGGATGAACGAGCAGTACTTC. Its translation is CASSGYRGMNEQYF.

This clonotype came up a few times. The chain carries TRBV15 and TRBJ1-1; D is uncertain. CDR1 is LNHNV and CDR2 is YYDKDF in the germline V gene (reference sequence). V lost 3 bases, J lost 3 bases, and 14 bases lay in between. This CDR3 is built from 15 residues. The DNA of the CDR3 is TGTGCCACCAGCAGGGGAGAGGAGCGGGACACTGAAGCTTTCTTT. Translated, it gives CATSRGEERDTEAFF.

This clonotype was found many times. The J gene is TRBJ1-1, the V gene TRBV15; D is unclear. Germline CDR1 and CDR2: LNHNV and YYDKDF (reference sequence). This CDR3 comprises 16 residues. V lost 0 bases to trimming and J lost 3 bases, with 14 bases between them. CDR3 in DNA: TGTGCCACCAGCAGAGAATCGATGGGGTGGGACACTGAAGCTTTCTTT. It codes for CATSRESMGWDTEAFF.

The chain couples TRBV29-1 to TRBJ2-5; 7 nucleotides line up with TRBD1. Per germline, CDR1 SQVTM and CDR2 ANQGSEA. The CDR3 has 13 residues. V lost 5 bases to trimming and J lost 1 base; unmatched junction nucleotides: 4. CDR3 DNA: TGCAGCGTTCTAGACAGGGCCCAAGAGACCCAGTACTTC. It codes for CSVLDRAQETQYF.

The gene calls are TRBV24-1 and TRBJ1-5, with unresolved D. V shed 0 bases and J shed 2 bases, with 10 bases lying between them. The germline CDR1 and CDR2 sequences are KGHDR and SFDVKD. This CDR3 has 16 amino acids. CDR3 residues: CATSDLKGPGNQPQHF. In DNA form, the CDR3 reads TGTGCCACCAGTGATTTGAAGGGTCCGGGCAATCAGCCCCAGCATTTT.

This clonotype has at least ten counts. V gene TRBV28 combines with J gene TRBJ2-5, with 7 bases lining up with TRBD2. Germline CDR1 reads MDHEN; CDR2 reads SYDVKM. The V and J ends lost 7 bases and 2 bases, in that order; junction bases with no gene match: 4. This CDR3 contains 13 residues. CDR3 nucleotides: TGTGCCAGCACTCAACTAGCGCAAGAGACCCAGTACTTC. Its protein is CASTQLAQETQYF.

The CDR3 DNA is TGTGCCAGCAGCCCGAATCGAGGGGGAGAAGCCAAAAACATTCAGTACTTC. Amino acid sequence: CASSPNRGGEAKNIQYF. This chain joins TRBV11-2 and TRBJ2-4; TRBD1 is a possible D gene (6 bases). Germline values: CDR1 SGHAT, CDR2 FQNNGV. V was pared by 5 bases and J by 0 bases, with 17 bases between. CDR3 length equals 17 residues.

The V and J genes are TRBV12-3 or TRBV12-4 and TRBJ2-7; 12 bases line up with TRBD2. The CDR3 length is 16 residues. J was trimmed by 2 bases and V by 6 bases; bases with no gene match: 8. The CDR3 sequence is CASRGLAGCGTYEQYF. CDR3 DNA sequence: TGTGCCAGCAGAGGACTAGCGGGATGTGGAACCTACGAGCAGTACTTC.

This clonotype occurred many times. This chain uses TRBV6-1 with TRBJ1-1; D uncertain. Germline CDR1 and CDR2: MNHNS and SASEGT. There are 13 residues in the CDR3. The V end was cut by 2 bases, the J end by 1 base, with 5 bases between. The CDR3: CASSERQNTEAFF. For the CDR3, the DNA is TGTGCCAGCAGTGAAAGACAGAACACTGAAGCTTTCTTT.

The sample holds many counts of this clonotype. The V and J genes are TRBV9 and TRBJ2-7; 9 bases line up with TRBD2. Losses at the gene ends were 0 bases for V and 5 bases for J; bases not matched to a gene: 9. CDR1 and CDR2 from the germline V gene are SGDLS and YYNGEE. CDR3 length: 16 residues. CDR3 loop: CASSVGNSGSQDEQYF. The CDR3 DNA reads as TGTGCCAGCAGCGTAGGAAATAGCGGGAGTCAGGACGAGCAGTACTTC.

In its sample, this clonotype was seen many times. This chain uses TRBV20-1 with TRBJ2-7; 10 nucleotides agree with TRBD2. The CDR3 consists of 14 residues. Germline V gives CDR1 DFQATT, CDR2 SNEGSKA (reference sequence). V shed 6 bases, J shed 2 bases, and the junction held 7 bases outside the gene matches. The CDR3 DNA reads TGCAGTGCCAGGACTAGCGGAGATGCCTACGAGCAGTACTTC. Protein: CSARTSGDAYEQYF.

This clonotype was seen more than once but under ten times. This sequence joins TRBV20-1 and TRBJ2-7; 10 bases are shared with TRBD2. Germline V gene data show CDR1 as DFQATT and CDR2 as SNEGSKA (reference sequence). J was trimmed by 3 bases and V by 8 bases; bases with no gene match: 10. This CDR3 is 14 amino acids long. This CDR3 reads CSPRSGLADYEQYF. The CDR3 coding sequence is TGCAGTCCACGCTCCGGACTAGCGGACTACGAGCAGTACTTC.

The chain employs TRBV2 and TRBJ1-5, with D uncertain. Germline V gene lookup returns CDR1 SNHLY and CDR2 FYNNEI. Trimming stripped 7 bases from V and 3 bases from J, with 16 bases between. CDR3 length equals 15 residues. This CDR3 is CASTPVGGDNQPQHF. The CDR3 region has the DNA TGTGCCAGCACCCCCGTGGGTGGGGACAATCAGCCCCAGCATTTT.

CDR3 coding DNA: TGCGCCAGCTCTTTCGGGACTAGCGTTGACGGGGAGCAGTACTTC. Translation: CASSFGTSVDGEQYF. The chain carries TRBV10-1 and TRBJ2-7; 10 bases agree with TRBD2. The CDR3 spans 15 residues. CDR1 is WNHNN and CDR2 is SYGVQD in the germline V gene (reference sequence). J gave up 7 bases and V 8 bases, and 14 bases lay outside the gene matches.

There are many counts of this clonotype. The rearrangement uses TRBV4-1 and TRBJ1-5; D is possibly TRBD1 (6 bases). The V and J ends lost 0 bases and 9 bases respectively, with 15 bases between them. This CDR3 comprises 15 residues. Germline assignment: CDR1 MGHRA and CDR2 YSYEKL. The CDR3 reads CASSQDGQNTSPQHF. DNA of the CDR3: TGCGCCAGCAGCCAAGATGGACAGAATACGTCGCCCCAGCATTTT.

This clonotype has a count of ten or more. The J gene is TRBJ2-7, the V gene TRBV6-1; no clear D gene. Trimming stripped 2 bases from V and 3 bases from J, with 14 bases between. Germline lookup yields CDR1 MNHNS and CDR2 SASEGT. The CDR3 has 15 residues. CDR3 coding DNA: TGTGCCAGCAGTGAAACGGGTTGGTTGCTCTACGAGCAGTACTTC. This codes for CASSETGWLLYEQYF.

This clonotype has ten or more counts. The chain combines TRBV20-1 with TRBJ2-7, with 12 nucleotides matching TRBD2. The V segment lost 6 bases and the J segment 4 bases; nucleotides outside the gene matches: 7. This CDR3 is 14 amino acids long. Germline loops: CDR1 DFQATT, CDR2 SNEGSKA (reference sequence). CDR3 residues: CSALMTSGSYEQYF. The DNA for the CDR3 is TGCAGTGCCCTTATGACTAGCGGGAGTTACGAGCAGTACTTC.

This clonotype was seen many times. The rearrangement links TRBV5-1 to TRBJ1-1; D is unresolved. Germline assignment: CDR1 SGHRS and CDR2 YFSETQ. The V gene lost 1 base and the J gene lost 0 bases, with 13 bases spanning the gap. This CDR3 is 16 amino acids long. The CDR3 DNA is TGCGCCAGCAGCTTGAAAACAGCTTCTATGAACACTGAAGCTTTCTTT. Translating gives CASSLKTASMNTEAFF.

This clonotype appeared many times. J is TRBJ1-1 and V is TRBV19; D may be TRBD1 (6 bases). CDR1 and CDR2 (germline): LNHDA, SQIVND (reference sequence). The CDR3 length is 12 residues. The ends were cut back, 9 bases at V and 1 base at J, with 9 bases in the middle. The CDR3 region has the DNA TGTGCCAGCGGACAGACGAACACTGAAGCTTTCTTT. Residues: CASGQTNTEAFF.

The sample holds a few counts of this clonotype. V and J are TRBV7-9 and TRBJ2-4, with D unresolved. V was pared by 4 bases and J by 5 bases, with 12 bases between. The germline gives CDR1 SEHNR, CDR2 FQNEAQ (reference sequence). The CDR3 extends over 14 amino acids. The CDR3 nucleotides read TGTGCCAGCAGCTCTACCCTGACCCAAAACATTCAGTACTTC. This translates into CASSSTLTQNIQYF.

The V call is TRBV7-2, the J call TRBJ1-1; D ambiguous. V lost 5 bases to trimming and J lost 2 bases, with 12 bases between them. The CDR3 spans 14 residues. The V gene's germline CDR1 is SGHTA and CDR2 FQGNSA. The CDR3: CASSLQAVNTEAFF. The CDR3 DNA reads as TGTGCCAGCAGCCTGCAGGCCGTCAACACTGAAGCTTTCTTT.

For the CDR3, the DNA is TGTGCCAGCAGCATGGGACTAGCCCCGAGGAGCATTCAGTACTTC. It specifies CASSMGLAPRSIQYF. The rearrangement uses TRBV7-2 and TRBJ2-4; 9 bases fit TRBD2. V trimming: 5 bases; J trimming: 9 bases; junction bases outside the gene matches: 11. Per the germline V gene, CDR1 is SGHTA and CDR2 is FQGNSA. This CDR3 contains 15 residues.

This clonotype showed up many times. The J gene is TRBJ1-5, the V gene TRBV24-1; D remains unclear. The CDR3 contains 12 residues. V was clipped by 4 bases and J by 3 bases, with 3 bases between them. Germline V gives CDR1 KGHDR, CDR2 SFDVKD. CDR3 DNA: TGTGCCACCAGTGACAACAATCAGCCCCAGCATTTT. Protein: CATSDNNQPQHF.

This clonotype has more than one count but fewer than ten. V usage is TRBV5-6 and J usage is TRBJ1-5; no firm D call. Germline CDR1 is SGHDT and CDR2 is YYEEEE. V was cut by 2 bases and J by 4 bases, with 19 bases left in between. The length of the CDR3 is 17 residues. For the CDR3, the DNA is TGTGCCAGCAGCTTAACTACAGAGAGTTTGAGGAATCAGCCCCAGCATTTT. It codes for CASSLTTESLRNQPQHF.

This clonotype was counted only a few times. This chain joins TRBV7-8 and TRBJ2-2; D gene unclear. V was shortened by 4 bases and J by 9 bases, with 15 bases between the two germline ends. The CDR3 covers 14 residues. In germline, CDR1 is SGHVS, CDR2 FQNEAQ. The chain's CDR3 is CASSSAGFGRELFF. Written as DNA, the CDR3 is TGTGCCAGCAGCTCCGCCGGCTTCGGGCGGGAGCTGTTTTTT.

Many counts were recorded for this clonotype. The rearrangement links TRBV10-3 to TRBJ2-7; D uncertain. The CDR3 totals 12 residues. Germline values: CDR1 ENHRY, CDR2 SYGVKD. The V and J ends lost 8 bases and 3 bases respectively, with 11 bases between them. The CDR3 here is CAIAENFYEQYF. In DNA, the CDR3 is TGTGCCATCGCGGAAAACTTCTACGAGCAGTACTTC.

The rearrangement links TRBV28 to TRBJ1-2; a weak D match, TRBD1 (5 bases). V lost 7 bases to trimming and J lost 0 bases, with 9 bases between them. CDR3 length: 13 amino acids. CDR1 is MDHEN and CDR2 is SYDVKM in the germline V gene. CDR3 protein: CASKTDSNYGYTF. The CDR3 DNA reads as TGTGCCAGCAAGACAGATTCTAACTATGGCTACACCTTC.